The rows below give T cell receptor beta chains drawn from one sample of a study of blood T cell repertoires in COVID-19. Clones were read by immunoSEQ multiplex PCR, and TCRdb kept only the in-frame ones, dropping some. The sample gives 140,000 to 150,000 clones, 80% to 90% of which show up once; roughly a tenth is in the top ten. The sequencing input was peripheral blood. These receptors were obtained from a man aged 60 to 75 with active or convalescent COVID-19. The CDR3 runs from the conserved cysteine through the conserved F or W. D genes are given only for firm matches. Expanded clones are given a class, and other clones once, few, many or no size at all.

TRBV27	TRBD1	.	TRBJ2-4	CASSLQGARVGIQYF	TGTGCCAGCAGTTTGCAGGGGGCAAGGGTGGGCATTCAGTACTTC
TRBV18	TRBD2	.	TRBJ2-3	CASSPLAGATDTQYF	TGTGCCAGCTCACCACTAGCGGGAGCCACAGATACGCAGTATTTT
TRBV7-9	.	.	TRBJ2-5	CASSLIRETQYF	TGTGCCAGCAGCTTAATTCGGGAGACCCAGTACTTC
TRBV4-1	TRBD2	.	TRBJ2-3	CASSQPSGTSTDTQYF	TGCGCCAGCAGCCAACCTAGCGGGACTAGCACAGATACGCAGTATTTT
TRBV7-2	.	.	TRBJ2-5	CASSLGGGTLRETQYF	TGTGCCAGCAGCTTAGGGGGCGGGACGTTGAGGGAGACCCAGTACTTC
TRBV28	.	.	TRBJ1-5	CASSFGSGIQPQHF	TGTGCCAGCAGTTTTGGCTCGGGGATTCAGCCCCAGCATTTT
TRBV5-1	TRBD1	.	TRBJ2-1	CASSSGTGYYNEQFF	TGCGCCAGCAGCTCTGGGACAGGGTACTACAATGAGCAGTTCTTC
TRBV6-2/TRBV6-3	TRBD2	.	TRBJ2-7	CASSSHRTSATKEQYF	TGTGCCAGCAGTTCTCATCGGACTAGCGCAACGAAGGAGCAGTACTTC
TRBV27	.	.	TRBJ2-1	CASSLGLARGNEQFF	TGTGCCAGCAGTTTGGGCCTAGCGCGAGGCAATGAGCAGTTCTTC
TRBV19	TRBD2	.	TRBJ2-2	CASSPPAGAGSTGELFF	TGTGCCAGTAGCCCCCCGGCGGGAGCGGGATCAACCGGGGAGCTGTTTTTT
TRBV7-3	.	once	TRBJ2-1	CASSVRGGGINEQFF	TGTGCCAGCAGCGTTCGAGGTGGGGGGATCAATGAGCAGTTCTTC
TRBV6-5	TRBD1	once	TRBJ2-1	CASSNRGQGEQFF	TGTGCCAGCAGTAACAGGGGGCAAGGTGAGCAGTTCTTC
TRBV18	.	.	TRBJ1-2	CASSPDPGMLYGYTF	TGTGCCAGCTCACCAGATCCCGGGATGCTCTATGGCTACACCTTC
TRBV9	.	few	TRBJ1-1	CASSVGASNTEAFF	TGTGCCAGCAGCGTAGGGGCGTCGAACACTGAAGCTTTCTTT
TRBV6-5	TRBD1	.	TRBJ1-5	CASYLTGRNQPQHF	TGTGCCAGCTACCTGACAGGGCGGAATCAGCCCCAGCATTTT
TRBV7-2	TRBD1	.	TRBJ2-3	CASSLGTDSPTDTQYF	TGTGCCAGCAGCTTGGGGACAGACAGTCCCACAGATACGCAGTATTTT
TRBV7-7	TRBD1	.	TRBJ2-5	CASSLDRAETQYF	TGTGCTAGCAGCTTAGACAGGGCAGAGACCCAGTACTTC
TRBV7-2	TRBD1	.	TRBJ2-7	CASSPRQGANDEQYF	TGTGCCAGCAGCCCCAGACAGGGGGCGAACGACGAGCAGTACTTC
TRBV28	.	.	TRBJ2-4	CASGGEAKNIQYF	TGTGCCAGCGGCGGGGAAGCCAAAAACATTCAGTACTTC
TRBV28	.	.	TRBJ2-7	CASTSGAGRTYEQYF	TGTGCCAGCACTAGTGGGGCGGGAAGGACCTACGAGCAGTACTTC
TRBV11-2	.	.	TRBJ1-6	CASSLSGSYNSPLHF	TGTGCCAGCAGCTTATCGGGGTCTTATAATTCACCCCTCCACTTT
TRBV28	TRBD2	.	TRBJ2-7	CASSLGGSHYEQYF	TGTGCCAGCAGTTTGGGCGGGAGCCACTACGAGCAGTACTTC
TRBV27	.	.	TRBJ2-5	CASSPLSRLKETQYF	TGTGCCAGCAGTCCCTTAAGCCGACTTAAAGAGACCCAGTACTTC
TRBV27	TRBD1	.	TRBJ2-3	CASRLTGASTDTQYF	TGTGCCAGCAGATTGACAGGGGCCAGCACAGATACGCAGTATTTT
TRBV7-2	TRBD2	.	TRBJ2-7	CASSLGTSGSYEQYF	TGTGCCAGCAGCCTCGGGACTAGCGGGAGTTACGAGCAGTACTTC
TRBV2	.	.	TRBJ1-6	CASSSQNSPLHF	TGTGCCAGCAGTTCCCAGAATTCACCCCTCCACTTT
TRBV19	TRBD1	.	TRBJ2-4	CASSLPGTGKNIQYF	TGTGCCAGTAGTCTTCCCGGGACAGGCAAAAACATTCAGTACTTC
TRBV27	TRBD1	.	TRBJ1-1	CASSSRPGQGFTEAFF	TGTGCCAGCAGTTCCAGACCGGGACAGGGGTTCACTGAAGCTTTCTTT
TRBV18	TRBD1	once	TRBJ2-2	CASSPRDRGRPPNTGELFF	TGTGCCAGCTCACCCCGGGACAGGGGGCGCCCCCCGAACACCGGGGAGCTGTTTTTT
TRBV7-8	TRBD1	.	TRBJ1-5	CASSPWTGRPYSNQPQHF	TGTGCCAGCAGCCCCTGGACAGGGCGGCCGTATAGCAATCAGCCCCAGCATTTT
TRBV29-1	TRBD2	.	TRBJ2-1	CSVEGGLAMYNEQFF	TGCAGCGTTGAGGGGGGACTAGCGATGTATAATGAGCAGTTCTTC
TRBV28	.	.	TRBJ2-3	CASSSQGDTQYF	TGTGCCAGCAGTTCCCAGGGAGATACGCAGTATTTT
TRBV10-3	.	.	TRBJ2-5	CAISTDQGGETQYF	TGTGCCATCTCGACGGACCAGGGAGGTGAGACCCAGTACTTC
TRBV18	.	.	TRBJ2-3	CASSPPWGRTDTQYF	TGTGCCAGCTCACCACCCTGGGGGAGGACAGATACGCAGTATTTT
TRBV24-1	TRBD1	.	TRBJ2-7	CATSDPTGREQYF	TGTGCCACCAGTGACCCGACAGGGCGCGAGCAGTACTTC
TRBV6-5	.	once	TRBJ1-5	CASRTGRASNQPQHF	TGTGCCAGCAGAACGGGCAGGGCCAGCAATCAGCCCCAGCATTTT
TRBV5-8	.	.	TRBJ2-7	CASSLGRGIAYEQYF	TGTGCCAGCAGCTTGGGTAGGGGCATCGCCTACGAGCAGTACTTC
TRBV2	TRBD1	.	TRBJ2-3	CASRRTGATDTQYF	TGTGCCAGCAGGAGGACAGGGGCCACAGATACGCAGTATTTT
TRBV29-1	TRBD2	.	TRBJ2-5	CSVRTGTSGQETQYF	TGCAGCGTACGGACCGGGACTAGCGGCCAAGAGACCCAGTACTTC
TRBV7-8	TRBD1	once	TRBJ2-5	CASSLVGSGGAYGTQYF	TGTGCCAGCAGCTTAGTCGGCTCAGGGGGCGCCTATGGGACCCAGTACTTC
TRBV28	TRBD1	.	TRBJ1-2	CASSFTGGNYGYTF	TGTGCCAGCAGTTTTACAGGGGGGAACTATGGCTACACCTTC
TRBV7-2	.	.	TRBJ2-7	CASSWTVSYEQYF	TGTGCCAGCAGCTGGACAGTCTCCTACGAGCAGTACTTC
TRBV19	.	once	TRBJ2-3	CASSAADITDTQYF	TGTGCCAGTAGCGCCGCGGACATCACAGATACGCAGTATTTT
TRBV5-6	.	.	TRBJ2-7	CASSLTSYEQYF	TGTGCCAGCAGCCTGACAAGCTACGAGCAGTACTTC
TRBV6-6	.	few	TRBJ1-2	CASSYKGQLYGYTF	TGTGCCAGCAGTTACAAGGGACAACTCTATGGCTACACCTTC
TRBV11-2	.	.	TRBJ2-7	CASSPRDWVSYEQYF	TGTGCCAGCAGCCCCCGGGACTGGGTCTCCTACGAGCAGTACTTC
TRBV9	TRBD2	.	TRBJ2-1	CASSPTVASGGTYNEQFF	TGTGCCAGCAGCCCCACCGTGGCTAGCGGAGGTACCTACAATGAGCAGTTCTTC
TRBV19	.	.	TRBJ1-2	CASSILPGIYGYTF	TGTGCCAGTAGTATTCTTCCGGGGATCTATGGCTACACCTTC
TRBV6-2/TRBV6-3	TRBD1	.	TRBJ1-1	CASSYVSRGRAFF	TGTGCCAGCAGTTACGTGTCCAGGGGGCGGGCTTTCTTT
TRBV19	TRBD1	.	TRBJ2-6	CASSGQGSGANVLTF	TGTGCCAGTAGTGGACAGGGATCTGGGGCCAACGTCCTGACTTTC
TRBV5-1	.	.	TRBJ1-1	CASTPGMNTEAFF	TGCGCCAGCACCCCGGGAATGAACACTGAAGCTTTCTTT
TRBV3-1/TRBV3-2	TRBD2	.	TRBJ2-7	CASSHRGGDYEQYF	TGTGCCAGCAGCCATCGGGGAGGGGACTACGAGCAGTACTTC
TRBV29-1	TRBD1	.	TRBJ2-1	CSSTGTGKFEQFF	TGCAGCTCTACGGGGACAGGGAAATTTGAGCAGTTCTTC
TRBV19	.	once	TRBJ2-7	CASSISGVRDEQYF	TGTGCCAGTAGTATATCCGGGGTTCGGGACGAGCAGTACTTC
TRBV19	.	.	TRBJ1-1	CASSQGSTEAFF	TGTGCCAGTAGTCAGGGGAGCACTGAAGCTTTCTTT